The 16 T cell receptor beta chains in this list originate from one sample, sequenced in a study of Graves' ophthalmopathy and Graves' hyperthyroidism. From RNA, the CDR3 regions of TCR beta chains were amplified and sequenced. First-round RT-PCR relied on HTBI primers, and a second-round multiplex PCR came next. A single record per CDR3 protein comes from TCRdb applying MiXCR to the multiplex PCR reads. The sample lists roughly 380,000 distinct CDR3 sequences, 15% occurring once. Sequences were obtained from peripheral blood. Every receptor here comes from a woman aged 18 to 35 with stable Graves' hyperthyroidism.

This clonotype has a count of ten or more. The V gene is TRBV25-1, the J gene TRBJ2-7, with D perhaps being TRBD1 or TRBD2 (5 bases each). The germline CDR1 and CDR2 sequences are MGHDK and SYGVNS. V was trimmed by 1 base and J by 10 bases, leaving 14 bases between them. CDR3 size: 13 residues. The chain's CDR3 is CASSESTGRGQYF. In DNA form, the CDR3 reads TGTGCCAGCAGTGAATCTACGGGAAGGGGACAGTACTTC.

V and J are TRBV6-2 or TRBV6-3 and TRBJ2-7, with 8 bases fitting TRBD1. This CDR3 has 14 residues. Germline CDR1 and CDR2: MNHEY and SVGEGT. The trim removed 7 bases at V and 4 bases at J, leaving 9 bases unmatched. This CDR3 is CASTPPGQVYEQYF. The CDR3 region has the DNA TGTGCCAGCACCCCACCGGGACAGGTATACGAGCAGTACTTC.

This clonotype occurred many times. The chain is built from TRBV5-1 and TRBJ1-2; D is undetermined. The CDR3 has 14 residues. Germline V CDR1 and CDR2: SGHRS, YFSETQ. Trimming took 1 base from V and 0 from J, leaving 7 bases between them. The CDR3 DNA reads as TGCGCCAGCAGCTTGACCTCTGCTAACTATGGCTACACCTTC. Protein: CASSLTSANYGYTF.

This clonotype was seen at least ten times. The chain uses TRBV6-5 and TRBJ2-7; 7 bases are a match to TRBD1. This CDR3 has 16 amino acids. J was trimmed by 1 base and V by 0 bases; bases with no gene match: 6. Germline CDR1 reads MNHEY; CDR2 reads SVGAGI. CDR3 sequence (DNA): TGTGCCAGCAGTTACTCTGGGACAGCAGTTTCCTACGAGCAGTACTTC. Protein: CASSYSGTAVSYEQYF.

This clonotype was seen at least ten times. A read error may produce the germline difference seen at one junction end. The chain has TRBV2 and TRBJ1-6, with 7 bases fitting TRBD1. The length of the CDR3 is 14 residues. CDR1 SNHLY and CDR2 FYNNEI come from the germline V gene. CDR3 coding DNA: TGTGCCAGCGGTGAGACAGGGTCCAATTCACCCCTCCACTTT. Protein sequence: CASGETGSNSPLHF.

This clonotype appeared a few times. This rearrangement joins TRBV3-1 to TRBJ2-2; maybe TRBD1 (6 bases). CDR1 and CDR2 from the germline V gene are LGHDT and YNNKEL (reference sequence). CDR3 size: 17 residues. V was clipped by 4 bases and J by 5 bases, with 20 bases between them. CDR3 in amino acids: CASSRTPKTGGTGELFF. In DNA form, the CDR3 reads TGTGCCAGCAGCCGTACCCCCAAGACAGGCGGGACCGGGGAGCTGTTTTTT.

The table lists this clonotype with many counts. The chain has TRBV27 and TRBJ2-5, with 9 bases fitting TRBD2. Per germline, CDR1 MNHEY and CDR2 SMNVEV (reference sequence). V gave up 3 bases and J gave up 2 bases; unmatched junction bases: 10. CDR3 size: 17 residues. The CDR3 protein is CASSFPAVAGVQETQYF. The CDR3, as DNA: TGTGCCAGCAGTTTCCCTGCGGTAGCGGGGGTTCAAGAGACCCAGTACTTC.

The chain joins TRBV11-3 to TRBJ2-1; TRBD2 might be the D (6 bases). Germline values: CDR1 SGHNT, CDR2 YENEEA. This CDR3 is 17 amino acids long. Between the trimmed V and J ends, which lost 4 bases and 0 bases, there was a span of 16 bases. CDR3 coding DNA: TGTGCCAGCAGCTCCCCGAGGTGGGGAGGCTCCTACAATGAGCAGTTCTTC. Translation gives CASSSPRWGGSYNEQFF.

This clonotype was counted a few times. The J gene is TRBJ2-7, the V gene TRBV11-2; tentatively, D is TRBD1 (5 bases). V lost 0 bases and J 0 bases, leaving 15 bases between the germline ends. The CDR3 has 17 amino acids. Germline V CDR1 and CDR2: SGHAT, FQNNGV. The CDR3 sequence: CASSLEFWGDSSYEQYF. In nucleotides, the CDR3 is TGTGCCAGCAGCTTAGAATTCTGGGGCGACAGCTCCTACGAGCAGTACTTC.

This clonotype was seen at least ten times. The CDR3 reads CASSPSRGGNSPLHF. CDR3 coding DNA: TGTGCCAGCAGCCCCTCTAGAGGGGGCAATTCACCCCTCCACTTT. This chain connects TRBV6-2 or TRBV6-3 to TRBJ1-6; 7 bases are a match to TRBD1. Germline V gives CDR1 MNHEY, CDR2 SVGEGT. CDR3 length: 15 residues. V dropped 6 bases and J dropped 7; count of bases not matched to a gene: 9.

This clonotype was observed many times. This rearrangement joins TRBV28 to TRBJ2-2, with D tentatively TRBD1 (6 bases). Germline CDR1 reads MDHEN; CDR2 reads SYDVKM. The CDR3 extends over 14 amino acids. V lost 4 bases to trimming and J lost 4 bases, with 10 bases between them. CDR3 loop: CASSYRVGTGELFF. The CDR3 DNA is TGTGCCAGCAGTTACAGGGTTGGCACCGGGGAGCTGTTTTTT.

This clonotype has ten or more counts. CDR3 coding DNA: TGTGCCAGCAGCTTAGCGTTGGGGAGTGCGAACACCGGGGAGCTGTTTTTT. Translated, it gives CASSLALGSANTGELFF. This chain uses TRBV7-8 with TRBJ2-2; the D gene is possibly TRBD2 (5 bases). Germline V gene sequence: CDR1 SGHVS, CDR2 FQNEAQ. The CDR3 is made up of 17 amino acids. The V and J ends lost 0 bases and 0 bases respectively, with 11 bases between them.

The chain uses TRBV7-9 and TRBJ2-7, with 11 bases fitting TRBD1. V gave up 6 bases and J gave up 3 bases; unmatched junction bases: 7. Germline lookup yields CDR1 SEHNR and CDR2 FQNEAQ (reference sequence). The CDR3 covers 15 residues. CDR3 DNA sequence: TGTGCCAGCAGGAGAGGACAGGGGGCATTCTACGAGCAGTACTTC. It specifies CASRRGQGAFYEQYF.

This clonotype has at least ten counts. CDR3 DNA: TGTGCCAGCAGCTATTCAGGACAGGATTATGGCTACACCTTC. As protein: CASSYSGQDYGYTF. This sequence joins TRBV6-2 or TRBV6-3 and TRBJ1-2; 7 bases match TRBD1. CDR3 length: 14 residues. Germline CDR1 is MNHEY and CDR2 is SVGEGT. J lost 5 bases, V lost 6 bases, and 9 bases had no gene match.

This clonotype was seen a handful of times. This chain connects TRBV19 to TRBJ2-4; D gene uncertain. Trimming took 1 base from V and 14 from J, leaving 12 bases between them. Germline V lookup: CDR1 LNHDA, CDR2 SQIVND (reference sequence). The CDR3 sequence is 12 residues long. The CDR3 region has the DNA TGTGCCAGTAGTATAGTTAAAGGGATCAAGTACTTC. Translating it yields CASSIVKGIKYF.

This clonotype was counted a single time. The chain has TRBV6-2 or TRBV6-3 and TRBJ2-7; 10 positions agree with TRBD2. Germline V gene lookup returns CDR1 MNHEY and CDR2 SVGEGT. V shed 4 bases, J shed 2 bases, and the junction held 5 bases outside the gene matches. The length of the CDR3 is 15 residues. The CDR3 protein is CASSFGLADTYEQYF. The CDR3 coding sequence is TGTGCCAGCAGTTTCGGACTAGCGGATACCTACGAGCAGTACTTC.